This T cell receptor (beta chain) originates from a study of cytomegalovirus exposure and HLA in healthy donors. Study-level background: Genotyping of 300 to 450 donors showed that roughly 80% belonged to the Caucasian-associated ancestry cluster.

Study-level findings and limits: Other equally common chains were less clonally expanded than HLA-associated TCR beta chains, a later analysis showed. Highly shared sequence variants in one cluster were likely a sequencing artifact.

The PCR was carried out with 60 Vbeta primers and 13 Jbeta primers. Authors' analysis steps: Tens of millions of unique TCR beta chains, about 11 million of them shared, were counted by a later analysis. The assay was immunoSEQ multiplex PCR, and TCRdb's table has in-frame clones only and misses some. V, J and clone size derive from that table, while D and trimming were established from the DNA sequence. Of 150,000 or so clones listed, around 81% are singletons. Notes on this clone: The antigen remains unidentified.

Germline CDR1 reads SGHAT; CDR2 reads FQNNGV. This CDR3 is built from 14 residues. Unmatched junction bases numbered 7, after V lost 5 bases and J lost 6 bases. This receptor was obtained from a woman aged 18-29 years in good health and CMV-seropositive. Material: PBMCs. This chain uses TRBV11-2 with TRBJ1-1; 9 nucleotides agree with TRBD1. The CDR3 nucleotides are TGTGCCAGCAGCATCAGACAGGGGGTCGCTGAAGCTTTCTTT. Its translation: CASSIRQGVAEAFF.